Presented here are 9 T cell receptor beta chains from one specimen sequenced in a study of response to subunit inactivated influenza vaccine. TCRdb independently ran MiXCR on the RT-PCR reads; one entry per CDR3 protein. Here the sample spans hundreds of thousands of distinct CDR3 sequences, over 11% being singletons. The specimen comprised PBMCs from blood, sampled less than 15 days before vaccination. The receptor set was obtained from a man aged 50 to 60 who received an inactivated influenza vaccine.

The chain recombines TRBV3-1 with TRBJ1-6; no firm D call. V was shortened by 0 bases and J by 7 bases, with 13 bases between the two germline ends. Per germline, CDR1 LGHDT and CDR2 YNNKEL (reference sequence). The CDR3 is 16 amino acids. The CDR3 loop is CASSQDVAVLNSPLHF. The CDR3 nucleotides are TGTGCCAGCAGCCAAGACGTCGCAGTTCTAAATTCACCCCTCCACTTT.

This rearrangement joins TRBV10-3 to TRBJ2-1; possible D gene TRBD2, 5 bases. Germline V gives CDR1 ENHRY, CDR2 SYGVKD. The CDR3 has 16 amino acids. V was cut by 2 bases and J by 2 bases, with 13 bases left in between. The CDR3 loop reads CAISETLRDTYNEQFF. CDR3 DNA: TGTGCCATCAGTGAGACATTGAGGGATACCTACAATGAGCAGTTCTTC.

This chain's CDR3 is CASSPQQGSEQYF. The CDR3 bases are TGCGCCAGCAGCCCGCAACAGGGATCCGAGCAGTACTTC. This chain links TRBV4-3 with TRBJ2-7; D might be TRBD1 (6 bases). The germline CDR1 and CDR2 sequences are LGHNA and YSLEER. V was trimmed by 4 bases and J by 6 bases, leaving 13 bases between them. CDR3 size: 13 residues.

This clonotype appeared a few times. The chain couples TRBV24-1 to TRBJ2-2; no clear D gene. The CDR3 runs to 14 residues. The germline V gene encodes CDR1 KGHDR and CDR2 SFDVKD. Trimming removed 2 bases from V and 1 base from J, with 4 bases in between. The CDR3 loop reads CATSDWVNTGELFF. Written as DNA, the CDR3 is TGTGCCACCAGTGATTGGGTGAACACCGGGGAGCTGTTTTTT.

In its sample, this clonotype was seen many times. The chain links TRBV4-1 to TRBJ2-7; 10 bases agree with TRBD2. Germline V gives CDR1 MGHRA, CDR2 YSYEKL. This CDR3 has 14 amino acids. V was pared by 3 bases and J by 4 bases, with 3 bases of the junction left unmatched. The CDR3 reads CASSQVAGGYEQYF. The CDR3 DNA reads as TGCGCCAGCAGCCAGGTAGCGGGGGGTTACGAGCAGTACTTC.

CDR3 nucleotides: TGTGCCACCCGGGCCAGACTAGCGGGGGCCCCAGAGCAGTTCTTC. Protein: CATRARLAGAPEQFF. The chain is built from TRBV6-2 or TRBV6-3 and TRBJ2-1, with 12 positions matching TRBD2. The CDR3 runs to 15 residues. The germline V gene has CDR1 MNHEY and CDR2 SVGEGT. Trimming took 10 bases from V and 10 from J; bases not matched to a gene: 14.

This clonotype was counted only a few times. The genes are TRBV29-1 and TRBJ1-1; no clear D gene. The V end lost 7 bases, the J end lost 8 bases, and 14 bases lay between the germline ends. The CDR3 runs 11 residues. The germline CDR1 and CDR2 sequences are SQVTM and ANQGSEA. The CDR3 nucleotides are TGCAGCGCATACAACAGAGCCGAAGCTTTCTTT. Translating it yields CSAYNRAEAFF.

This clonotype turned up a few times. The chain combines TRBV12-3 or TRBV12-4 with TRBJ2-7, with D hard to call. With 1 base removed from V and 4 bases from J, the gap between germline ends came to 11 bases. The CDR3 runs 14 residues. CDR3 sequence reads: CASSLDTVGYEQYF. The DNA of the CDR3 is TGTGCCAGCAGTTTAGATACCGTTGGGTACGAGCAGTACTTC.

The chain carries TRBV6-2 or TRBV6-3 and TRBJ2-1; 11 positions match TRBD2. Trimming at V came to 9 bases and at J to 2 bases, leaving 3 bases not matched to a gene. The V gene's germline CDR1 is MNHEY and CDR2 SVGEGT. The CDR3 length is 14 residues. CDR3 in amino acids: CASGGLAAYNEQFF. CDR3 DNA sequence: TGTGCCAGTGGGGGACTAGCGGCCTACAATGAGCAGTTCTTC.